This T cell receptor (beta chain) derives from a study of shared clonotypes between healthy human individuals. Assay: immunoSEQ multiplex PCR; the TCRdb copy retains only in-frame clones and omits some. In the table there are a few million clones, more than 80% of which are singletons. Concerning this clone: This specimen includes other DNA sequences encoding the same CDR3.

Sequenced: naive CD4+ T cells sorted from blood. Stated subset: CD45RA+ positively selected. The origin of this receptor is a man between 18 and 35 years old in good health.

The CDR3 DNA reads TGTGCCAGTAGTATTTGGGGGCAGCCCCAGCATTTT. Protein product: CASSIWGQPQHF. The chain combines TRBV19 with TRBJ1-5; TRBD1 is a possible D gene (5 bases). The CDR3 has 12 amino acids. V was clipped by 3 bases and J by 7 bases, with 7 bases between them. CDR1 and CDR2 (germline): LNHDA, SQIVND (reference sequence).